The 21 T cell receptor beta chains presented below share a single source sample, sequenced in a study of blood T cell repertoires in COVID-19. TCRdb's table, derived via immunoSEQ multiplex PCR, lists solely in-frame clones and lacks some. Of 20,000 to 25,000 clones in the sample, about three quarters were seen once. The sequencing input was peripheral blood. The receptors were sampled from a man aged 55 to 70 with active COVID-19.

The J gene is TRBJ2-4, the V gene TRBV28; D possibly corresponds to TRBD2 (7 bases). The CDR3 has 15 amino acids. The V and J ends lost 8 bases and 8 bases respectively, with 22 bases between them. The germline gives CDR1 MDHEN, CDR2 SYDVKM. The chain's CDR3 is CASLTVGGGSHIQYF. The CDR3 DNA reads TGTGCCAGCCTAACAGTAGGGGGAGGGTCCCACATTCAGTACTTC.

The rearrangement links TRBV5-1 to TRBJ2-3; D ambiguous. Deletions cut 0 bases from V and 8 bases from J, with 22 bases between. CDR1 is SGHRS, CDR2 YFSETQ, per germline. CDR3 length: 17 amino acids. The CDR3 region is CASSLVPQDQAGGTQYF. The CDR3 region has the DNA TGCGCCAGCAGCTTGGTTCCCCAGGATCAAGCTGGTGGTACGCAGTATTTT.

The chain employs TRBV6-4 and TRBJ2-1; D is ambiguous. The CDR3 has 17 residues. Looked up from germline, CDR1 is MRHNA and CDR2 is SNTAGT. Trimming shortened V by 2 bases and J by 0 bases, and 14 bases separated the two germline ends. The CDR3 reads CASSDDPPWSSYNEQFF. CDR3 nucleotides: TGTGCCAGCAGTGACGACCCACCGTGGAGCTCCTACAATGAGCAGTTCTTC.

This clone is medium-sized (0.01 to 0.1%) within its sample. The genes are TRBV29-1 and TRBJ2-2, with 10 bases lining up with TRBD2. The CDR3 is 15 residues long. Germline V gene sequence: CDR1 SQVTM, CDR2 ANQGSEA. With 4 bases clipped from V and 6 bases from J, the junction kept 8 bases outside the gene matches. The CDR3 DNA reads as TGCAGCGTTGGCTCTCCTAGCGGGAGCCCCGGGGAGCTGTTTTTT. This gives the protein CSVGSPSGSPGELFF.

This rearrangement joins TRBV5-5 to TRBJ1-4; TRBD1 agrees at 7 bases. Germline assignment: CDR1 SGHKS and CDR2 YYEKEE (reference sequence). J gave up 6 bases and V 3 bases, and 2 bases lay outside the gene matches. This CDR3 is built from 13 residues. DNA of the CDR3: TGTGCCAGCAGCTCGACAGGGTATGAAAAACTGTTTTTT. It specifies CASSSTGYEKLFF.

This clone was counted only a few times. This sequence joins TRBV24-1 and TRBJ2-7, with TRBD2 matching 7 bases. V gave up 0 bases and J gave up 2 bases; unmatched junction bases: 6. Germline CDR1 reads KGHDR; CDR2 reads SFDVKD. The CDR3 spans 16 residues. The CDR3 here is CATSDLSTGLPYEQYF. CDR3 nucleotide sequence: TGTGCCACCAGTGATTTGTCAACGGGACTACCCTACGAGCAGTACTTC.

This clone has just a few counts. The V gene is TRBV6-5, the J gene TRBJ2-7, with D possibly matching TRBD1 (5 bases). With 5 bases removed from V and 2 bases from J, the gap between germline ends came to 13 bases. This CDR3 contains 14 residues. Germline V CDR1 and CDR2: MNHEY, SVGAGI. The CDR3 bases are TGTGCCAGCAGTACTCGGCAGGGCCCCTACGAGCAGTACTTC. Its protein product is CASSTRQGPYEQYF.

The CDR3 sequence: CASSLVGASGSSEQFF. CDR3 bases: TGTGCCAGCAGCTTAGTGGGGGCTAGCGGGAGTAGTGAGCAGTTCTTC. The rearrangement uses TRBV11-2 and TRBJ2-1; the match to TRBD2 covers 10 bases. This CDR3 is 16 amino acids long. V was clipped by 1 base and J by 9 bases; unmatched bases: 9. Germline assignment: CDR1 SGHAT and CDR2 FQNNGV.

This clone was counted between two and nine times. The V and J genes are TRBV9 and TRBJ1-1; D uncertain. This CDR3 is 14 amino acids long. V dropped 0 bases and J dropped 2 bases, with 8 bases sitting between them. CDR1 and CDR2 from the germline V gene are SGDLS and YYNGEE. The CDR3, as DNA: TGTGCCAGCAGCGTAGTAAACAGTAACACTGAAGCTTTCTTT. This codes for CASSVVNSNTEAFF.

This rearrangement joins TRBV19 to TRBJ2-7; perhaps TRBD1 as D (7 bases). The V end lost 4 bases, the J end lost 2 bases, and 21 bases lay between the germline ends. Germline V gene lookup returns CDR1 LNHDA and CDR2 SQIVND (reference sequence). There are 17 residues in the CDR3. This chain's CDR3 is CASSTLRGGTAAYEQYF. The CDR3 coding sequence is TGTGCCAGTAGTACCCTGAGGGGCGGGACAGCCGCCTACGAGCAGTACTTC.

The V call is TRBV5-4, the J call TRBJ1-1, with D possibly matching TRBD1 (5 bases). Trimming removed 0 bases at V and 1 base at J, with 10 bases between. This CDR3 region has 15 residues. Per germline, CDR1 SGHNT and CDR2 YYREEE (reference sequence). The CDR3 region has the DNA TGTGCCAGCAGCTTGGCCGGGGGTTCGAACACTGAAGCTTTCTTT. It codes for CASSLAGGSNTEAFF.

The chain carries TRBV6-5 and TRBJ2-5, with D possibly being TRBD2 (5 bases). The V gene's germline CDR1 is MNHEY and CDR2 SVGAGI. With 5 bases removed from V and 2 bases from J, the gap between germline ends came to 12 bases. The CDR3 extends over 14 amino acids. The CDR3 bases are TGTGCCAGCAGTCCCGGGATCCCACAAGAGACCCAGTACTTC. Translation gives CASSPGIPQETQYF.

The chain's CDR3 is CASSPQREPPEQYF. The CDR3 DNA reads as TGTGCCAGCTCACCCCAGCGGGAGCCGCCCGAGCAGTACTTC. The gene calls are TRBV18 and TRBJ2-7, with 8 nucleotides matching TRBD2. The CDR3 runs 14 residues. Germline V gives CDR1 KGHSH, CDR2 LQKENI. V shed 3 bases and J 6 bases; nucleotides not matched to a gene: 7.

The chain has TRBV28 and TRBJ1-4, with TRBD1 as a possible D gene (6 bases). Trimming took 7 bases from V and 2 from J, leaving 14 bases between them. The CDR3 consists of 15 residues. Germline V gene lookup returns CDR1 MDHEN and CDR2 SYDVKM. The CDR3 DNA sequence: TGTGCCAGCACCCCTTCACAGGGCACTAATGAAAAACTGTTTTTT. Protein product: CASTPSQGTNEKLFF.

This clone is classed as medium-sized. The J gene is TRBJ2-1, the V gene TRBV5-4, with TRBD2 matching 8 bases. The CDR3 length is 16 residues. J lost 2 bases, V lost 3 bases, and 7 bases had no gene match. CDR1 and CDR2 (germline): SGHNT, YYREEE (reference sequence). In DNA form, the CDR3 reads TGTGCCAGCAGCTCCCCGGGACTAGAGGCCTACAATGAGCAGTTCTTC. This gives the protein CASSSPGLEAYNEQFF. The full variable domain, its missing parts supplied by reference TRBV5-4 and TRBJ2-1, is ETGVTQSPTHLIKTRGQQVTLRCSSQSGHNTVSWYQQALGQGPQFIFQYYREEENGRGNFPPRFSGLQFPNYSSELNVNALELDDSALYLCASSSPGLEAYNEQFFGPGTRLTVL.

V and J are TRBV5-4 and TRBJ2-7; TRBD1 agrees at 10 bases. The CDR3 length is 14 residues. Germline V gene data show CDR1 as SGHNT and CDR2 as YYREEE (reference sequence). The trim removed 1 base at V and 5 bases at J, leaving 3 bases unmatched. CDR3 sequence reads: CASSLKGQGNEQYF. In DNA form, the CDR3 reads TGTGCCAGCAGCTTGAAGGGACAGGGGAACGAGCAGTACTTC.

The rearrangement uses TRBV3-1 (or the pseudogene TRBV3-2) and TRBJ2-7; D is ambiguous. Trimming stripped 7 bases from V and 5 bases from J, with 9 bases between. The CDR3 totals 11 residues. Germline V CDR1 and CDR2: LGHDT, YNNKEL (reference sequence). The CDR3 DNA sequence: TGTGCCAGCATCGGCAGGAACGAGCAGTACTTC. Its translation is CASIGRNEQYF.

The CDR3 nucleotides read TGTGCCAGCAGCCCGGGACAGGGGGCTTGGGAGCTGTTTTTT. Translating gives CASSPGQGAWELFF. The chain joins TRBV7-3 to TRBJ2-2; 12 bases fit TRBD1. Losses at the gene ends were 5 bases for V and 9 bases for J; bases not matched to a gene: 4. The germline V gene has CDR1 SGHTA and CDR2 FQGTGA. This CDR3 is built from 14 residues.

This chain links TRBV12-3 or TRBV12-4 with TRBJ2-7; a weak D match, TRBD2 (6 bases). This CDR3 comprises 13 residues. Deletions cut 2 bases from V and 7 bases from J, with 12 bases between. The CDR3 reads CASSLRGWGEQYF. The CDR3, as DNA: TGTGCCAGCAGTTTACGGGGGTGGGGTGAGCAGTACTTC.

With respect to this clone: This CDR3 is also generated by other DNA sequences in the sample. V and J are TRBV7-9 and TRBJ2-7; D is unclear. The V gene's germline CDR1 is SEHNR and CDR2 FQNEAQ (reference sequence). The CDR3 has 13 residues. V was pared by 0 bases and J by 4 bases, with 7 bases between. DNA for the CDR3: TGTGCCAGCAGCTTAGCGGGCCGGTACGAGCAGTACTTC. Its translation: CASSLAGRYEQYF.

The chain joins TRBV27 to TRBJ2-3; no firm D call. V lost 5 bases to trimming and J lost 5 bases, with 14 bases between them. The CDR3 extends over 14 amino acids. The germline CDR1 and CDR2 sequences are MNHEY and SMNVEV (reference sequence). The CDR3 coding sequence is TGTGCCAGCAGTCGACGACTGTCTAGAGATACGCAGTATTTT. This translates into CASSRRLSRDTQYF.